Listed here is a single T cell receptor beta chain. Its antigen is unknown. This record belongs to a study of identical twins. Template switching added a universal primer binding site, and final cDNA carried unique molecular identifiers. One entry per CDR3 protein, called by TCRdb with MiXCR from the 5' RACE reads. This table holds 500,000 to 600,000 distinct CDR3 sequences, less than 25% found once. Looked up from germline, CDR1 is SEHNR and CDR2 is FQNEAQ (reference sequence). The V and J ends lost 6 bases and 4 bases respectively, with 12 bases between them. The CDR3 runs to 14 residues. Findings and limits, study-wide: Within cord blood, abundant beta clonotypes carried fewer insertions, but memory repertoires showed no such trend. Invariant populations such as MAIT and iNKT cells could partly muddle zero-insertion analyses.

These data were also reused for a study on T cells expressing NK-cell markers. That paper states: Seven HCMV-seropositive donors and one seronegative donor made up the eight sequenced donors.

This TCR was sampled from a woman aged 18-29 years in good health. The V gene is TRBV7-9, the J gene TRBJ2-2; D uncertain. The sample consisted of CD4+ T cells sorted from blood. The CDR3 region has the DNA TGTGCCAGCAGTCCTGCTTCGGGCACCGGGGAGCTGTTTTTT. Translating gives CASSPASGTGELFF.